Here is one T cell receptor (beta chain) with its context. Source study methods: Amplifying reference gene primers gave estimates of nucleated cell counts. Generated by immunoSEQ multiplex PCR, the TCRdb table keeps only in-frame clones and is missing some. The DNA gave D and trimming, while V, J and clone size come from that table. The sample lists 70,000 to 80,000 clones; around 88% were seen once. Deletions cut 4 bases from V and 6 bases from J, with 7 bases between. The germline V gene has CDR1 KGHDR and CDR2 SFDVKD. The CDR3 has 12 residues. The data belong to a study of blood T cell repertoires in COVID-19. Across the study: Researchers got acute and convalescent COVID-19 samples from the United States, Italy and Spain. In each case, the material was cDNA or gDNA derived from T cells, B-cell-depleted T cells, or PBMCs.

This sequence originates from a human donor in a cohort sampled during active COVID-19. Sequenced input: peripheral blood. This chain uses TRBV24-1 with TRBJ2-3; no clear D. CDR3 in DNA: TGTGCCACCAGTGAACGACTGGATACGCAGTATTTT. Its translation is CATSERLDTQYF.